This T cell receptor (beta chain) stems from a study of cytomegalovirus exposure and HLA in healthy donors. Sequenced by immunoSEQ multiplex PCR; TCRdb stores in-frame clones only, minus some. This sample has 200,000 to 250,000 clones, with around four fifths found just once. The source is a woman between 25 and 40 years old in good health and CMV-seropositive. Source material: PBMCs.

The DNA for the CDR3 is TGTGCCATCAGCCAAGCGGGGCCCAACACCGGGGAGCTGTTTTTT. Residues: CAISQAGPNTGELFF. The chain links TRBV10-3 to TRBJ2-2, with 7 nucleotides matching TRBD2. The junction had 6 bases not matched to a gene; V was cut back by 6 bases and J by 2 bases. Germline V gene sequence: CDR1 ENHRY, CDR2 SYGVKD. The CDR3 contains 15 residues.